This T cell receptor beta chain was found in a study of cytomegalovirus exposure and HLA in healthy donors. In the PCR, 60 Vbeta and 13 Jbeta primers were used. Only in-frame clones appear in the TCRdb table, and some are missing; sequencing was by immunoSEQ multiplex PCR. The data contain roughly 100,000 clones, around 84% of them singletons. Study-wide results and caveats: Segments of the TCR beta V type were, in most cases, productive about 87% or about 30% of the time in an earlier analysis. Relative to the approximately 680-donor mean, N-insertions were reportedly fewer in an Asian-associated ancestry cluster in a later analysis. Association with HLA alleles at 0.05 false discovery rate was found for about 17,000 TCR beta sequences in a later analysis.

Concerning this clone itself: Its antigen remains unknown.

Input material: PBMCs. The TCR sequence derives from a man aged 25-45 years in good health and CMV-seronegative.

The CDR3 sequence is CASSSWTSGRGNEQFF. CDR3 DNA sequence: TGTGCCAGCAGCTCATGGACTAGCGGGAGGGGAAATGAGCAGTTCTTC. J is TRBJ2-1 and V is TRBV9; 15 nucleotides match TRBD2. Germline CDR1 is SGDLS and CDR2 is YYNGEE. The CDR3 totals 16 residues. The V segment lost 4 bases and the J segment 7 bases; nucleotides outside the gene matches: 6. Combining the CDR3 with reference TRBV9 and TRBJ2-1 gives the whole variable domain DSGVTQTPKHLITATGQRVTLRCSPRSGDLSVYWYQQSLDQGLQFLIQYYNGEERAKGNILERFSAQQFPDLHSELNLSSLELGDSALYFCASSSWTSGRGNEQFFGPGTRLTVL.